This T cell receptor (beta chain) originates from a study of T-cell memory formation after mild COVID-19. Germline lookup yields CDR1 MDHEN and CDR2 SYDVKM. V shed 8 bases, J shed 3 bases, and the junction held 10 bases outside the gene matches. The CDR3 totals 15 residues. The authors produced TCR alpha and TCR beta cDNA libraries with sample barcodes and UMIs by 5'RACE using constant-segment primers. TCRdb used MiXCR to reprocess the 5' RACE reads, holding one entry per CDR3 protein. The sample records about 360,000 distinct CDR3 sequences, about an eighth being singletons. This clonotype was seen more than once but under ten times.

Sequenced: PBMCs or a T cell subset sorted from them (not recorded which). This clonotype was obtained from a man between 18 and 29 years old who had mild COVID-19 (a few samples of this study predate the infection). Cell type and time point are not known. The V and J genes are TRBV28 and TRBJ2-3; 8 bases match TRBD2. The CDR3 reads CASSRGGRRTDTQYF. The CDR3 nucleotides read TGTGCCAGCTCTCGGGGGGGCAGGAGGACAGATACGCAGTATTTT.